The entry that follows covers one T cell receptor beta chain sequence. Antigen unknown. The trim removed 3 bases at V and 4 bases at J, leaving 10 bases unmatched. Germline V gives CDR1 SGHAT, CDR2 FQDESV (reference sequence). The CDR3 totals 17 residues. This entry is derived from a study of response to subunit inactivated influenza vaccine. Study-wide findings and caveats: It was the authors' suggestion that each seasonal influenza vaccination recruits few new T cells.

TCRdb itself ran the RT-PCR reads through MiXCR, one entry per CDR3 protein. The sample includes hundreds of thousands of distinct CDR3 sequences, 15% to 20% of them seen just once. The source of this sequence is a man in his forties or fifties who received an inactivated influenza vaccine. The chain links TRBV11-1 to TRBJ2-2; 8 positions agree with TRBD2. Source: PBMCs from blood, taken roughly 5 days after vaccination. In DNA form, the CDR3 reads TGTGCCAGCAGCTTGTCTCGGGGGGGCAGGAGCACCGGGGAGCTGTTTTTT. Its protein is CASSLSRGGRSTGELFF.